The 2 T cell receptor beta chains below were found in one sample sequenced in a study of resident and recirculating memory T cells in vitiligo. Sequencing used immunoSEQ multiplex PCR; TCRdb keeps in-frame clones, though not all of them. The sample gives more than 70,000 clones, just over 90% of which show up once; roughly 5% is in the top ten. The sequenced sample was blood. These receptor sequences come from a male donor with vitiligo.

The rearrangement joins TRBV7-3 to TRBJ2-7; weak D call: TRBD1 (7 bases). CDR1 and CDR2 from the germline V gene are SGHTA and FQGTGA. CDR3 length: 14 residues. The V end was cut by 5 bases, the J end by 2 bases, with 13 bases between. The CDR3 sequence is CASSPQGGPYEQYF. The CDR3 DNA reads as TGTGCCAGCAGCCCTCAGGGGGGACCCTACGAGCAGTACTTC.

The CDR3 DNA is TGTGCCAGCAGCATGGGCCCCCAAGAGACCCAGTACTTC. It codes for CASSMGPQETQYF. The gene calls are TRBV7-2 and TRBJ2-5; D gene uncertain. Trimming took off 5 bases at V and 1 base at J, with 8 bases between the two ends. The CDR3 contains 13 residues. Per germline, CDR1 SGHTA and CDR2 FQGNSA.